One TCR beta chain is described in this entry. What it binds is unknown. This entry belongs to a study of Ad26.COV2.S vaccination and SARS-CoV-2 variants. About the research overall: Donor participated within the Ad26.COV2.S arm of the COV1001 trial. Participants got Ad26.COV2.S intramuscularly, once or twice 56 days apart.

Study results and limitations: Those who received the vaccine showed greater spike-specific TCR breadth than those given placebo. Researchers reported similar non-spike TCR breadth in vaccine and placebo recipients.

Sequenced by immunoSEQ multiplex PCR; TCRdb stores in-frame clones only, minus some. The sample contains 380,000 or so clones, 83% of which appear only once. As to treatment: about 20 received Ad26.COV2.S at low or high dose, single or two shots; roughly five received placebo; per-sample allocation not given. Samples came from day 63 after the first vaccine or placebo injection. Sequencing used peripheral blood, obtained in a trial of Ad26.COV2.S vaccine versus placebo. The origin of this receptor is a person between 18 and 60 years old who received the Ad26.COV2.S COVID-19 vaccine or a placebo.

Here the CDR3 DNA reads TGTGCCAGCAGTGTCGAGGGGCGGGAGGGCCTCAATGAGCAGTTCTTC. It specifies CASSVEGREGLNEQFF. The chain employs TRBV6-1 and TRBJ2-1, with 9 bases identical to TRBD2. The CDR3 spans 16 residues. V dropped 4 bases and J dropped 6; count of bases not matched to a gene: 10. The germline CDR1 and CDR2 sequences are MNHNS and SASEGT.